This TCR beta chain originates from a study of post-analysis software for immune sequencing data. Study-wide background: The study covered relapsing-remitting, secondary progressive and progressive-relapsing courses of multiple sclerosis.

The authors incorporated unique molecular identifiers into the TCR beta cDNA libraries. Approximately 500,000 cDNA molecules were obtained per 1 to 10 million input T cells. A single record per CDR3 protein comes from TCRdb applying MiXCR to the PCR reads. Of about 540,000 distinct CDR3 sequences listed, 34% are singletons. This clonotype was seen only a few times. The antigen is unknown. The CDR3 sequence is 13 residues long. CDR1 and CDR2 (germline): KGHSH, LQKENI. V was trimmed by 2 bases and J by 0 bases, leaving 5 bases between them. Study-wide points: Multiple sclerosis patients had significantly lower normalized Chao1 diversity than controls. In patients, five or six TRBV segments were more frequent than in controls, with TRBV5-6, TRBV5-1 and TRBV20-1 among them. Under the F measure, samples that were prepared in one batch clustered strongly together.

The source material was blood. V is TRBV18 and J is TRBJ2-7; D uncertain. This receptor was obtained from a girl under 18 with multiple sclerosis. CDR3 sequence reads: CASSPRVSYEQYF. The CDR3 DNA reads as TGTGCCAGCTCACCAAGGGTCTCCTACGAGCAGTACTTC.